The 24 T cell receptor beta chains in this list originate from one sample, sequenced in a study of blood T cells in healthy people across ages (dated by TCRdb to between 2015 and 2016). The library was built by means of 5' RACE. Sequencer: Illumina HiSeq 2500. A second PCR of roughly 6 to 12 cycles was performed with a sample-barcoded 5' primer and a J-beta primer mix. TCRdb took the public reads, trimmed them with fastp at Q25, ran MiXCR for clone calling and kept in-frame beta chains. Entries that share a CDR3 protein sequence are merged under the most common genes and DNA. The sample table contains about 640,000 distinct CDR3 sequences; only one count was recorded for under 65% of them. Jointly, the top ten make up over 30% of the sample. Specimen: blood. The receptors derive from a man aged 55 to 70 in good health.

About this clonotype itself: Germline is not matched at one junction end, which may reflect a read error. The chain carries TRBV2 and TRBJ1-2, with D unresolved. The CDR3 is 15 residues long. The germline gives CDR1 SNHLY, CDR2 FYNNEI. The CDR3 is CACSSQILSGYGYTF. CDR3 coding DNA: TGTGCCTGCAGTTCACAAATCCTAAGTGGGTATGGCTACACCTTC.

The chain combines TRBV9 with TRBJ2-5; 10 positions agree with TRBD2. After removal of 7 bases from V and 2 bases from J, the junction contained 8 bases not matched to a gene. Germline lookup yields CDR1 SGDLS and CDR2 YYNGEE. The CDR3 is made up of 15 amino acids. Here the CDR3 reads CASAPGLASQETQYF. The DNA of the CDR3 is TGTGCCAGCGCGCCGGGACTAGCGAGTCAAGAGACCCAGTACTTC.

This clonotype was counted many times. The gene calls are TRBV20-1 and TRBJ2-7; TRBD1 matches at 7 bases. The germline CDR1 and CDR2 sequences are DFQATT and SNEGSKA (reference sequence). The CDR3 extends over 11 amino acids. Trimming at V came to 6 bases and at J to 5 bases, leaving 4 bases not matched to a gene. CDR3 loop: CSALQGNEQYF. CDR3 DNA: TGCAGTGCCCTACAGGGGAACGAGCAGTACTTC.

This clonotype turned up a few times. The rearrangement joins TRBV6-6 to TRBJ1-1; D gene uncertain. The V gene lost 0 bases and the J gene lost 7 bases, with 6 bases spanning the gap. The CDR3 contains 12 residues. Germline CDR1 is MNHNY and CDR2 is SVGAGI (reference sequence). The CDR3 protein is CASSYSGYEAFF. CDR3 DNA: TGTGCCAGCAGTTACTCGGGCTATGAAGCTTTCTTT.

Worth noting for this clonotype: This sequence may be a read error, since a much larger clone differs from it by one base. V gene TRBV7-9 combines with J gene TRBJ1-2; D remains ambiguous. From germline, CDR1 is SEHNR and CDR2 FQNEAQ (reference sequence). The CDR3 length is 15 residues. This CDR3 is CAGSLVSQSESGYTF. In DNA form, the CDR3 reads TGTGCCGGCAGCTTAGTATCCCAGAGCGAGAGTGGCTACACCTTC.

This clonotype has more than one count but fewer than ten. The chain has TRBV7-2 and TRBJ2-3; D is undetermined. This CDR3 has 13 residues. CDR1 and CDR2 (germline): SGHTA, FQGNSA. The V and J ends lost 4 bases and 6 bases respectively, with 11 bases between them. CDR3 DNA: TGTGCCAGCAGCTCCCAGCGTGCGGATACGCAGTATTTT. Protein sequence: CASSSQRADTQYF.

The J gene is TRBJ2-7, the V gene TRBV4-1, with 7 bases lining up with TRBD2. Germline V CDR1 and CDR2: MGHRA, YSYEKL. This CDR3 has 15 amino acids. V shed 3 bases and J 2 bases; nucleotides not matched to a gene: 7. CDR3 in DNA: TGCGCCAGCAGCCATCTGGGGAGGGTGCCCTACGAGCAGTACTTC. This sequence encodes CASSHLGRVPYEQYF.

This sequence joins TRBV6-1 and TRBJ2-3; 8 bases map to TRBD2. Germline assignment: CDR1 MNHNS and CDR2 SASEGT. The CDR3 length is 14 residues. The V segment lost 4 bases and the J segment 4 bases; nucleotides outside the gene matches: 4. Written as DNA, the CDR3 is TGTGCCAGCAGTGCGGTGACTAGCGCAGATACGCAGTATTTT. This codes for CASSAVTSADTQYF.

Concerning this clonotype: A much bigger clone sits one base away, suggesting this may be a read error. The chain joins TRBV10-3 to TRBJ2-1, with no clear D. The CDR3 contains 13 residues. Germline loops: CDR1 ENHRY, CDR2 SYGVKD. Trimming cost V 8 bases and J 7 bases, with 15 bases left between them. This CDR3 reads CAIGANEVNEQFF. The CDR3 DNA reads TGTGCCATCGGTGCTAACGAGGTGAATGAGCAGTTCTTC.

This clonotype came up a few times. This chain joins TRBV6-1 and TRBJ1-6, with 7 bases that match TRBD1. CDR1 and CDR2 (germline): MNHNS, SASEGT. CDR3 length equals 15 residues. The V and J ends lost 8 bases and 6 bases, in that order; junction bases with no gene match: 10. CDR3 in amino acids: CASGGRQGTNSPLHF. The CDR3 DNA reads as TGTGCCAGCGGCGGGAGACAGGGTACTAATTCACCCCTCCACTTT.

In this sample, this clonotype turned up a few times. The gene calls are TRBV5-1 and TRBJ2-3, with D perhaps TRBD2 (6 bases). Trimming cost V 5 bases and J 6 bases, with 16 bases left between them. Germline values: CDR1 SGHRS, CDR2 YFSETQ. The length of the CDR3 is 14 residues. CDR3 region: CASRRLTGGDTQYF. Written as DNA, the CDR3 is TGCGCCAGCAGAAGACTAACTGGGGGGGATACGCAGTATTTT.

Only one count was recorded for this clonotype. This sequence joins TRBV10-1 and TRBJ2-5; TRBD2 matches 8 bases. J lost 3 bases, V lost 4 bases, and 7 bases had no gene match. CDR1 is WNHNN and CDR2 is SYGVQD in the germline V gene (reference sequence). The CDR3 sequence is 15 residues long. This chain's CDR3 is CASSGGGRLEETQYF. The DNA of the CDR3 is TGCGCCAGCAGTGGCGGCGGGAGGCTGGAAGAGACCCAGTACTTC.

The count of this clonotype is one. The rearrangement links TRBV4-1 to TRBJ1-5; 7 bases fit TRBD1. CDR3 length: 16 amino acids. Losses at the gene ends were 0 bases for V and 6 bases for J; bases not matched to a gene: 8. Germline-derived CDR1 and CDR2 are MGHRA and YSYEKL. In DNA, the CDR3 is TGCGCCAGCAGCCAAGATCCGGAGACAGGGATTCAGCCCCAGCATTTT. Translated: CASSQDPETGIQPQHF.

V usage is TRBV20-1 and J usage is TRBJ1-5; a possible D gene is TRBD1 (6 bases). Trimming shortened V by 4 bases and J by 0 bases, and 16 bases separated the two germline ends. The CDR3 length is 16 residues. Looked up from germline, CDR1 is DFQATT and CDR2 is SNEGSKA (reference sequence). CDR3 coding DNA: TGCAGTGCTACGGACCGAGACAGGTATAGCAATCAGCCCCAGCATTTT. It is translated as CSATDRDRYSNQPQHF.

This clonotype came up a few times. This rearrangement joins TRBV4-1 to TRBJ2-5; perhaps TRBD2 as D (6 bases). Trimming removed 3 bases at V and 3 bases at J, with 11 bases between. In germline, CDR1 is MGHRA, CDR2 YSYEKL. This CDR3 is built from 14 residues. Here the CDR3 DNA reads TGCGCCAGCAGCCACCCCGGGGGAGAAGAGACCCAGTACTTC. This gives the protein CASSHPGGEETQYF.

J is TRBJ1-1 and V is TRBV25-1; D uncertain. V was trimmed by 3 bases and J by 2 bases, leaving 10 bases between them. Per the germline V gene, CDR1 is MGHDK and CDR2 is SYGVNS. The CDR3 contains 14 residues. The CDR3 bases are TGTGCCAGCAGTGATCGATGGCCCAACACTGAAGCTTTCTTT. It specifies CASSDRWPNTEAFF. Complete variable domain (other parts from reference TRBV25-1 and TRBJ1-1): EADIYQTPRYLVIGTGKKITLECSQTMGHDKMYWYQQDPGMELHLIHYSYGVNSTEKGDLSSESTVSRIRTEHFPLTLESARPSHTSQYLCASSDRWPNTEAFFGQGTRLTVV.

Here the CDR3 DNA reads TGCAGTGCTGTAGCCAGGGGCCCCAGCTCCTACAATGAGCAGTTCTTC. Amino acids: CSAVARGPSSYNEQFF. The chain links TRBV20-1 to TRBJ2-1; TRBD1 might be the D (6 bases). Trimming took 5 bases from V and 0 from J, leaving 17 bases between them. This CDR3 contains 16 residues. The V gene's germline CDR1 is DFQATT and CDR2 SNEGSKA (reference sequence).

The chain combines TRBV6-1 with TRBJ2-1, with TRBD2 matching 14 bases. J lost 8 bases, V lost 5 bases, and 14 bases had no gene match. Germline CDR1 and CDR2: MNHNS and SASEGT. This CDR3 comprises 18 residues. In DNA, the CDR3 is TGTGCCAGCAGTCATCTTGGACTAGCGGGGGGTATGGCTTATGAGCAGTTCTTC. Translated: CASSHLGLAGGMAYEQFF.

The V and J genes are TRBV28 and TRBJ1-2, with TRBD1 matching 7 bases. V shed 4 bases and J 4 bases; nucleotides not matched to a gene: 3. Germline CDR1 and CDR2: MDHEN and SYDVKM. The CDR3 loop spans 13 amino acids. This CDR3 reads CASSSDRTYGYTF. Written as DNA, the CDR3 is TGTGCCAGCAGTTCGGACAGGACCTATGGCTACACCTTC.

The chain combines TRBV6-5 with TRBJ2-5, with D unclear. Trimming took 2 bases from V and 0 from J, leaving 7 bases between them. CDR1 MNHEY and CDR2 SVGAGI come from the germline V gene. The CDR3 consists of 14 residues. CDR3 amino acids: CASSYRQDQETQYF. CDR3 in DNA: TGTGCCAGCAGTTACCGGCAGGACCAAGAGACCCAGTACTTC.

V is TRBV5-1 and J is TRBJ1-1; D gene ambiguous. The CDR3 runs 14 residues. Germline V gene sequence: CDR1 SGHRS, CDR2 YFSETQ. V dropped 6 bases and J dropped 1 base, with 13 bases sitting between them. CDR3 in amino acids: CASKPRWGNTEAFF. CDR3 DNA: TGCGCCAGCAAACCCCGGTGGGGGAACACTGAAGCTTTCTTT.

The chain is built from TRBV29-1 and TRBJ1-1; TRBD1 aligns across 7 bases. V shed 7 bases, J shed 1 base, and the junction held 6 bases outside the gene matches. The CDR3 is 13 residues long. Germline CDR1 reads SQVTM; CDR2 reads ANQGSEA. The CDR3 spells CSGQGQPNTEAFF. The DNA of the CDR3 is TGCAGCGGACAGGGACAACCGAACACTGAAGCTTTCTTT.

The chain has TRBV6-6 and TRBJ1-2; D perhaps matches TRBD1 (6 bases). The CDR3 runs to 15 residues. The germline V and J ends were trimmed by 2 bases and 1 base, with 11 bases remaining between them. Germline loops: CDR1 MNHNY, CDR2 SVGAGI (reference sequence). CDR3 in amino acids: CASSYLRQVNYGYTF. The DNA for the CDR3 is TGTGCCAGCAGTTACCTAAGACAGGTTAACTATGGCTACACCTTC.

CDR3 region: CASSTTGTGYGYTF. CDR3 DNA: TGTGCCAGCAGTACTACAGGGACGGGCTATGGCTACACCTTC. The V call is TRBV28, the J call TRBJ1-2, with D perhaps TRBD1 (6 bases). This CDR3 comprises 14 residues. Trimming removed 5 bases from V and 4 bases from J, with 14 bases in between. CDR1 and CDR2 (germline): MDHEN, SYDVKM.